The T cell receptor beta chain described here comes from a study of blood T cell repertoires in COVID-19. This clone was seen only a few times. Deletions cut 5 bases from V and 12 bases from J, with 17 bases between. This CDR3 spans 13 amino acids. Germline CDR1 reads SEHNR; CDR2 reads FQNEAQ (reference sequence). In the original processing: It was from reference gene primer amplification that nucleated cell counts were estimated. Assay used: immunoSEQ multiplex PCR; TCRdb lists only in-frame clones, some missing. V and J calls and clone size are those listed in that table; D and trimming were worked out from the DNA. The table has 95,000 to 150,000 clones, less than 90% seen once; the top ten hold approximately 10%.

Material: peripheral blood. This TCR was sampled from a man older than 75 with acute or convalescent COVID-19. The V and J genes are TRBV7-9 and TRBJ2-1, with a tentative D call TRBD2 (6 bases). The CDR3 is CASSPLGGSGQFF. DNA for the CDR3: TGTGCCAGCAGCCCGCTTGGGGGGAGTGGGCAGTTCTTC.